The rows below give T cell receptor beta chains drawn from one sample of a study of OX40 agonist ivuxolimab in advanced cancers. The method was immunoSEQ multiplex PCR; TCRdb's version includes in-frame clones alone and lacks a portion of them. The sample yields tens of thousands of clones, roughly 87% seen once. Sequences were derived from CD4+ or CD8+ T cells sorted from blood, sampled in a trial of the OX40 agonist ivuxolimab. These receptors all stem from an adult with an advanced solid tumor such as melanoma, head and neck, liver or kidney cancer. Each CDR3 is given with its conserved first and last residue. A D gene is named only where the DNA matches it firmly. The listing skips clone size in some rows; elsewhere it reads once, few, many or a size class.

size: once; D: .; V: TRBV6-6; J: TRBJ2-1; CDR3: CASSYGGLSYNEQFF; DNA: TGTGCCAGCAGTTACGGGGGGCTCTCCTACAATGAGCAGTTCTTC
size: .; D: .; V: TRBV18; J: TRBJ2-3; CDR3: CASSPRGNTDTQYF; DNA: TGTGCCAGCTCACCAAGAGGGAACACAGATACGCAGTATTTT
size: .; D: TRBD1; V: TRBV5-1; J: TRBJ2-7; CDR3: CASSSGLGTGGSYEQYF; DNA: TGCGCCAGCAGCTCTGGCCTAGGGACAGGAGGAAGCTACGAGCAGTACTTC
size: .; D: .; V: TRBV5-1; J: TRBJ1-5; CDR3: CASSLAGTQPQHF; DNA: TGCGCCAGCAGCTTGGCCGGGACTCAGCCCCAGCATTTT
size: .; D: .; V: TRBV10-1; J: TRBJ1-5; CDR3: CASSQGLNQPQHF; DNA: TGCGCCAGCAGTCAGGGTTTAAATCAGCCCCAGCATTTT
size: .; D: .; V: TRBV7-9; J: TRBJ1-4; CDR3: CASSPPGAINEKLFF; DNA: TGTGCCAGCAGCCCTCCCGGGGCGATTAATGAAAAACTGTTTTTT
size: .; D: .; V: TRBV27; J: TRBJ2-6; CDR3: CAGHPGIVSGANVLTF; DNA: TGTGCCGGGCACCCCGGGATCGTCTCTGGGGCCAACGTCCTGACTTTC
size: .; D: .; V: TRBV15; J: TRBJ2-3; CDR3: CATSLALTSTDTQYF; DNA: TGTGCCACCAGCTTGGCACTAACTAGCACAGATACGCAGTATTTT
size: .; D: TRBD2; V: TRBV9; J: TRBJ2-1; CDR3: CASSVSGGAVNEQFF; DNA: TGTGCCAGCAGCGTTAGCGGGGGGGCCGTCAATGAGCAGTTCTTC
size: .; D: TRBD1; V: TRBV7-6; J: TRBJ2-7; CDR3: CASSAGQGNTYEQYF; DNA: TGTGCCAGCAGCGCAGGACAGGGGAATACCTACGAGCAGTACTTC
size: .; D: .; V: TRBV7-3; J: TRBJ1-2; CDR3: CASSPSGNYGYTF; DNA: TGTGCCAGCAGCCCGTCAGGGAACTATGGCTACACCTTC
size: once; D: TRBD1; V: TRBV19; J: TRBJ1-5; CDR3: CASSSTGAVQPQHF; DNA: TGTGCCAGTAGCAGCACAGGGGCGGTCCAGCCCCAGCATTTT
size: .; D: TRBD1; V: TRBV2; J: TRBJ1-5; CDR3: CASSGRDRGRLGQPQHF; DNA: TGTGCCAGCAGTGGGAGGGACAGGGGGCGCCTAGGGCAGCCCCAGCATTTT
size: .; D: .; V: TRBV15; J: TRBJ2-1; CDR3: CATSRDLQGLGEQFF; DNA: TGTGCCACCAGCAGAGATTTACAGGGCCTGGGGGAGCAGTTCTTC
size: .; D: .; V: TRBV7-2; J: TRBJ2-1; CDR3: CASSRPGPDEQFF; DNA: TGTGCCAGCAGCCGACCAGGGCCGGATGAGCAGTTCTTC
size: few; D: .; V: TRBV7-2; J: TRBJ2-7; CDR3: CASSTSYEQYF; DNA: TGTGCCAGCAGCACGTCCTACGAGCAGTACTTC
size: once; D: TRBD1; V: TRBV5-4; J: TRBJ1-2; CDR3: CASSSQGGPLYGYTF; DNA: TGTGCCAGCAGCTCACAGGGGGGCCCCCTCTATGGCTACACCTTC
size: .; D: .; V: TRBV4-1; J: TRBJ2-1; CDR3: CASSRSEGYHNEQFF; DNA: TGCGCCAGCAGCCGCTCAGAGGGCTACCACAATGAGCAGTTCTTC
size: .; D: .; V: TRBV7-9; J: TRBJ2-5; CDR3: CASSGRETQYF; DNA: TGTGCCAGCAGCGGCAGGGAGACCCAGTACTTC
size: .; D: TRBD1; V: TRBV2; J: TRBJ2-7; CDR3: CASRDRTGKVDEQYF; DNA: TGTGCCAGCAGGGATAGGACAGGGAAGGTCGACGAGCAGTACTTC
size: .; D: TRBD1; V: TRBV11-2; J: TRBJ2-7; CDR3: CASSRISGTATYEQYF; DNA: TGTGCCAGCAGCCGGATATCCGGGACAGCAACCTACGAGCAGTACTTC
size: .; D: .; V: TRBV2; J: TRBJ1-2; CDR3: CASSEEALGNSGGGYTF; DNA: TGTGCCAGCAGTGAAGAAGCTCTCGGGAATTCCGGAGGGGGCTACACCTTC
size: .; D: .; V: TRBV6-5; J: TRBJ1-6; CDR3: CASRLSSYNSPLHF; DNA: TGTGCCAGCAGACTAAGCTCCTATAATTCACCCCTCCACTTT
size: once; D: .; V: TRBV4-1; J: TRBJ1-2; CDR3: CASSQGPGNGYTF; DNA: TGCGCCAGCAGCCAAGGTCCAGGGAATGGCTACACCTTC
size: .; D: .; V: TRBV9; J: TRBJ2-5; CDR3: CASSFSTGGETQYF; DNA: TGTGCCAGCAGCTTCTCTACAGGAGGGGAGACCCAGTACTTC
size: .; D: .; V: TRBV6-1; J: TRBJ2-7; CDR3: CASALRDHEQYF; DNA: TGTGCCAGCGCGTTAAGGGACCACGAGCAGTACTTC
size: .; D: TRBD1; V: TRBV11-2; J: TRBJ2-7; CDR3: CASSLRTGPYEQYF; DNA: TGTGCCAGCAGCCTTAGGACAGGGCCCTACGAGCAGTACTTC
size: .; D: TRBD1; V: TRBV10-1; J: TRBJ1-6; CDR3: CASSAGGPNSPLHF; DNA: TGCGCCAGCAGTGCAGGGGGACCCAATTCACCCCTCCACTTT
size: .; D: TRBD2; V: TRBV19; J: TRBJ2-3; CDR3: CASSRTSGGTDYTDTQYF; DNA: TGTGCCAGTAGTAGGACTAGCGGGGGGACAGATTACACAGATACGCAGTATTTT
size: .; D: TRBD2; V: TRBV6-1; J: TRBJ2-1; CDR3: CASSESGGTYNEQFF; DNA: TGTGCCAGCAGTGAAAGCGGGGGAACCTACAATGAGCAGTTCTTC
size: .; D: TRBD2; V: TRBV5-1; J: TRBJ2-5; CDR3: CASSLQAGSQETQYF; DNA: TGCGCCAGCAGCTTGCAAGCGGGGTCCCAAGAGACCCAGTACTTC